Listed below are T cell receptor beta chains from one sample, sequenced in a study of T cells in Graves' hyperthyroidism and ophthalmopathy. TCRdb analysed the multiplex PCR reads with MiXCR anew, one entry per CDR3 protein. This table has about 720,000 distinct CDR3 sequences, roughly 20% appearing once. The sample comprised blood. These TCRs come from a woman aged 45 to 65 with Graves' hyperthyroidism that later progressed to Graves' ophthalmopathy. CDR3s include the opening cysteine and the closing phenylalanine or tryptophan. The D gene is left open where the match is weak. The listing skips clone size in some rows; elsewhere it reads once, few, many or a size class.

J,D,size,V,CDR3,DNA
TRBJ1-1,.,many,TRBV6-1,CATEQTRVGTEAFF,TGTGCCACTGAGCAGACCAGGGTTGGCACTGAAGCTTTCTTT
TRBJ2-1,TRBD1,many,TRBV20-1,CSAIRTGLNEQFF,TGCAGTGCTATAAGGACAGGGTTGAATGAGCAGTTCTTC
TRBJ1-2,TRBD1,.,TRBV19,CASSITRTGFNGYTF,TGTGCCAGTAGTATTACCCGGACAGGGTTTAATGGCTACACCTTC
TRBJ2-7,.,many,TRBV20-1,CSAEGSVDYEQYF,TGCAGTGCTGAGGGCAGTGTGGACTACGAGCAGTACTTC
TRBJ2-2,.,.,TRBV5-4,CASSLEVAAGELFF,TGTGCCAGCAGCTTAGAGGTAGCAGCCGGGGAGCTGTTTTTT
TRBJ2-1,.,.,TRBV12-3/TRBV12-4,CASSLASPYNEQFF,TGTGCCAGCAGTCTAGCGTCGCCCTACAATGAGCAGTTCTTC
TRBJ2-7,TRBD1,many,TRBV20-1,CSANRQGITYEQYF,TGCAGTGCAAACCGACAGGGAATAACCTACGAGCAGTACTTC
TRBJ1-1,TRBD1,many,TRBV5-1,CASSFGGGLGTEAFF,TGCGCCAGCAGCTTCGGAGGGGGCTTAGGCACTGAAGCTTTCTTT
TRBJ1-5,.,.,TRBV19,CASKQQSNQPQHF,TGTGCCAGTAAACAGCAGAGCAATCAGCCCCAGCATTTT
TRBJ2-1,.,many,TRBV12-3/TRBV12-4,CATTQGYNEQFF,TGTGCCACCACGCAAGGCTACAATGAGCAGTTCTTC
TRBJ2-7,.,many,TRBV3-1,CASSQAESEQYF,TGTGCCAGCAGCCAAGCGGAATCCGAGCAGTACTTC
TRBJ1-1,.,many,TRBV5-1,CASSLVGRTEAFF,TGCGCCAGCAGCTTGGTAGGGAGAACTGAAGCTTTCTTT
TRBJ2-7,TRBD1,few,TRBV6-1,CASGGQGAERDEQYF,TGTGCCAGCGGTGGGCAGGGGGCGGAACGGGACGAGCAGTACTTC